This T cell receptor (beta chain) was sequenced during a study of neurological immune-mediated disorders (dated by TCRdb to the late 2010s). Regarding the research as a whole: Among the 35 or so multiple sclerosis patients, roughly 31 had relapsing-remitting MS and 3 had secondary progressive MS. Longitudinal samples, technical triplicates and paired sorted CD4+ and CD8+ T-cell subsets, alongside PBMC samples, were included among the 106 TCR-beta libraries. The cohort included roughly 71 subjects: approximately 14 with HAM/TSP, approximately 35 with multiple sclerosis, and 20 healthy controls. Using UMI-based sequencing, the study compared peripheral blood TCR-beta repertoires from patients with HTLV-I-associated myelopathy (HAM/TSP), patients with multiple sclerosis, and healthy controls. What the study reported, not specific to this receptor: Expanded clones from different subjects shared no identical CDR3 amino acid sequences, which suggests that TCR-beta repertoires were private in all groups. The highest TCR clonal expansion was observed in HAM/TSP patients, whereas the lowest was observed in MS patients, even when compared with healthy controls. No association of the MS cluster with clinical or MRI features was observed, and the need for larger cohorts was stated by the authors. In phylogenetic analysis, the repertoires of 18 of 34 MS patients grouped into a cluster of related CDR3 sequences, which suggests a possible signature at the repertoire level.

cDNA was synthesized by template-switch 5'RACE using a primer carrying a 10-nucleotide random unique molecular identifier by which each TCR transcript was tagged. Every sequencing run yielded over 180 million TCR-beta sequences covering 15-18 subjects. The RNeasy kit was used for extraction of total RNA. The KAPA Real-time Library Amplification kit was used to amplify TCR-beta VDJ regions with primers for the TCR constant region and the 5'RACE anchor. Sample indexes and Illumina adaptors were added in a first PCR, after which library yield was increased in a second PCR. After purification with Ampure beads, the TCR product of roughly 650 bp was size-selected on a 2% E-gel SizeSelection system. Library quality was checked on a Bioanalyzer, concentration was measured with Qubit, and libraries were quantified with the Kapa Library Quantification kit before pooling. An Illumina HiSeq 2500 was used to sequence the libraries paired-end at 2 x 150 bp. To increase sequence diversity, roughly 24-32% phiX was spiked into each library pool. Per the authors' processing: Quality-filtered reads were processed with the UMI-based MiGEC pipeline, which removed over 85% of raw TCR sequences during error correction. VDJ genes were aligned to IMGT germline references, and clonotypes were defined by unique CDR3 amino acid sequence plus V-J genes. Clonal expansion, Shannon diversity and CDR3 relatedness were evaluated with VDJtools (CalcPairwiseDistances, ClusterSamples), while phylogenetic trees were built in CLCbio workbench. Clones with at least 8 unique UMIs were defined as expanded, with this threshold being based on coefficient-of-variation modelling across technical triplicates. TCRdb applied fastp at Q25 and MiXCR to the public reads, then kept only in-frame beta chains. Every entry covers one CDR3 protein and lists the most common genes and DNA from its rows. TCRdb, not the authors, supplied the V and J calls. The sample data list 40,000 to 55,000 distinct CDR3 sequences, and 3% to 3.5% of these were observed just once. Jointly, the top ten make up approximately 15% of the sample.

The germline ends are 10 bases apart after V is trimmed by 3 bases and J by 2 bases. The CDR3 has 15 amino acids, counting the end cysteine and phenylalanine. Solely the CDR3 DNA is kept, with 45 bases framed from the first base. For the unsorted PBMC libraries, 2 million PBMCs were stored in RNAlater at -80 degrees C until RNA extraction and were used to generate the libraries. Multiple sclerosis patients were enrolled in a US clinical protocol evaluating disease progression by magnetic resonance imaging. Peripheral blood was subjected to Ficoll-Hypaque density gradient centrifugation to isolate PBMCs, which were then cryopreserved in liquid nitrogen. The sample holds many counts of this clonotype. There is no known antigen for this receptor. Per-base qualities were not stored, and no clone one base away is much larger.

Sequenced material: PBMCs. The chain uses TRBV12-3 or TRBV12-4 and TRBJ1-4; the D gene cannot be named for sure. The clonotype was recovered from a woman in her fifties or sixties with multiple sclerosis. The CDR3 region has the sequence CASSLATATNEKLFF. The nucleotides read TGTGCCAGCAGTTTGGCGACTGCGACTAATGAAAAACTGTTTTTT.